The rows below give T cell receptor beta chains drawn from one sample of a study of blood T cell repertoires in COVID-19. This table comes from immunoSEQ multiplex PCR, and its TCRdb copy is limited to in-frame clones, with some not included. The table includes about 200,000 clones, approximately 91% detected once. Input material: peripheral blood. These TCRs come from a man aged 18 to 35 with active or convalescent COVID-19. Both conserved end residues are part of each CDR3. D genes are given only for firm matches. The size of a clone is reported for some rows only, either as once, few or many, or as a class for expanded clones.

clone_size j_call d_call v_call cdr3_aa
- TRBJ1-1 TRBD1 TRBV15 CATSRGQGYTEAFF
- TRBJ1-2 TRBD1 TRBV27 CASTPGQGFGYTF
- TRBJ1-2 - TRBV11-2 CASSLVGGRATPNYGYTF
- TRBJ2-2 - TRBV2 CASATPHVGDTGELFF
- TRBJ2-2 TRBD2 TRBV7-2 CASSSSGVRELTGELFF
- TRBJ1-2 TRBD1 TRBV30 CAWSEDRYYGYTF
- TRBJ1-4 - TRBV9 CASSVGVQGNEKLFF
- TRBJ2-1 TRBD2 TRBV6-5 CASRGGTSSYNEQFF
- TRBJ2-3 - TRBV2 CASSEVGAGTQYF
- TRBJ2-5 TRBD2 TRBV5-6 CASSLFLTSGETQYF
- TRBJ2-1 - TRBV15 CATSRDFRRTYNEQFF
- TRBJ2-7 TRBD1 TRBV2 CASSEAYRGMGEQYF
- TRBJ1-4 TRBD1 TRBV14 CASSLRQGGSTNEKLFF
- TRBJ1-1 - TRBV5-1 CATGDTEAFF
- TRBJ1-2 - TRBV10-3 CAISDAGNYGYTF
- TRBJ1-3 - TRBV30 CAWSVQATSGNTIYF
- TRBJ2-3 - TRBV5-6 CASSLLASTDTQYF
- TRBJ1-4 TRBD1 TRBV10-3 CAISTNRDRGSKLFF
- TRBJ2-5 TRBD1 TRBV4-1 CASSQGDRDQETQYF
- TRBJ2-4 - TRBV11-2 CASSQGGPPIQYF
- TRBJ2-3 - TRBV4-2 CASSQALSTDTQYF
- TRBJ1-1 - TRBV2 CASTFGQLNTEAFF
- TRBJ2-7 - TRBV5-5 CASSLADGIYEQYF
- TRBJ1-6 TRBD1 TRBV6-5 CASRLGQANSPLHF
- TRBJ2-1 - TRBV9 CASSATFGSSYNEQFF
- TRBJ1-2 - TRBV28 CASSGAMGADYGYTF
- TRBJ1-2 - TRBV2 CASRTGSGYGYTF
- TRBJ1-3 - TRBV30 CACTTSSGNTIYF
few TRBJ1-6 TRBD1 TRBV19 CASSGSGQSYNSPLHF
- TRBJ2-1 - TRBV4-3 CASSQDTSSSYNEQFF
- TRBJ2-7 - TRBV6-6 CASSSSSYEQYF
- TRBJ2-5 TRBD2 TRBV30 CAWSAGGRETQYF
- TRBJ2-5 TRBD1 TRBV5-1 CASSMNRGPETQYF
- TRBJ2-3 TRBD2 TRBV6-2/TRBV6-3 CASSQLAATDTQYF
few TRBJ2-7 TRBD2 TRBV7-2 CASSLGLAGGYYEQYF
- TRBJ2-1 TRBD2 TRBV5-4 CASSLGTSGAYNEQFF
- TRBJ2-3 - TRBV5-1 CASSLEGDGYTDTQYF
- TRBJ1-2 - TRBV18 CASSPRGADYGYTF
- TRBJ1-1 - TRBV7-8 CASSFSGGRSGSFF
- TRBJ1-2 TRBD1 TRBV4-1 CASSQNAGTGGYYGYTF
once TRBJ2-1 - TRBV6-2/TRBV6-3 CASSFQGANEQFF
- TRBJ1-2 - TRBV19 CASSIVLQGEGYTF
- TRBJ2-1 TRBD2 TRBV6-2/TRBV6-3 CASSQLAGGLFF
- TRBJ1-6 - TRBV2 CATQGQLLNSPLHF
- TRBJ2-3 - TRBV2 CASRTSTDTQYF
- TRBJ1-2 - TRBV3-1/TRBV3-2 CASSQDRGTGYTF
- TRBJ2-7 TRBD2 TRBV6-5 CASSSPREGLHEQYF
- TRBJ1-1 TRBD1 TRBV6-5 CASRDRGSMNTEAFF
- TRBJ1-1 - TRBV4-2 CASSLYSGVNTEAFF
once TRBJ1-1 - TRBV6-1 CASNGGTEAFF
- TRBJ1-2 - TRBV7-2 CASSSQTGANYGYTF